This entry lists 14 T cell receptor beta chains sequenced from one sample in a study of human T cells and chemical hapten exposure. TCRdb re-analysed the RACE reads in MiXCR, keeping a single row per CDR3 protein. The sample records 350,000 to 450,000 distinct CDR3 sequences, about 5.1% being singletons. As for time point: pre-sensitization, week 0. Specified treatment: therapeutic diphenylcyclopropenone sensitization with weekly scalp DPC. The material was whole blood, obtained in connection with sensitization to the hapten diphenylcyclopropenone (DPC). The source is a woman between 50 and 59 years old with alopecia areata. Some clones in this sample may be carry-over from other donors' samples.

This clonotype was recorded at least ten times. The gene calls are TRBV5-1 and TRBJ2-5; D may be TRBD1 (6 bases). Deletions cut 9 bases from V and 6 bases from J, with 15 bases between. This CDR3 is built from 12 residues. Germline V gene lookup returns CDR1 SGHRS and CDR2 YFSETQ. Written as DNA, the CDR3 is TGCGCCACAGGGGACACCGGCCAGACCCAGTACTTC. The encoded protein is CATGDTGQTQYF.

The V and J genes are TRBV12-3 or TRBV12-4 and TRBJ1-1; TRBD1 is a possible D gene (5 bases). CDR3 length: 15 residues. V lost 0 bases to trimming and J lost 2 bases, with 10 bases between them. In nucleotides, the CDR3 is TGTGCCAGCAGTTTAGCCCGACAGATAAACACTGAAGCTTTCTTT. It encodes CASSLARQINTEAFF.

Ten or more counts support this clonotype. This chain's CDR3 is CASRTANQPQHF. In nucleotides, the CDR3 is TGTGCCAGCAGAACAGCTAATCAGCCCCAGCATTTT. The chain is built from TRBV2 and TRBJ1-5; no definite D call. CDR1 and CDR2 (germline): SNHLY, FYNNEI. This CDR3 contains 12 residues. Trimming took 6 bases from V and 4 from J, leaving 7 bases between them.

This clonotype has just a few counts. The V and J genes are TRBV19 and TRBJ2-5, with 11 bases lining up with TRBD2. Per germline, CDR1 LNHDA and CDR2 SQIVND (reference sequence). The CDR3 length is 14 residues. The V gene end was trimmed by 4 bases and the J gene end by 4 bases; junction bases not matched to a gene: 2. The CDR3 DNA follows: TGTGCCAGTAGTAAGACTAGCGGGATAGAGACCCAGTACTTC. Protein sequence: CASSKTSGIETQYF.

In this sample, this clonotype turned up many times. J is TRBJ1-1 and V is TRBV7-9, with no clear D. The V and J ends lost 3 bases and 4 bases respectively, with 6 bases between them. There are 12 residues in the CDR3. CDR1 and CDR2 (germline): SEHNR, FQNEAQ (reference sequence). In nucleotides, the CDR3 is TGTGCCAGCAGCTTCCAGGTCACTGAAGCTTTCTTT. Its protein product is CASSFQVTEAFF.

This clonotype showed up just a few times. The chain carries TRBV2 and TRBJ2-3; the match to TRBD2 covers 7 bases. Trimming cost V 0 bases and J 2 bases; bases outside gene matches: 11. From germline, CDR1 is SNHLY and CDR2 FYNNEI. This CDR3 is built from 18 residues. The CDR3 sequence is CASSEAGMRGRITDTQYF. The CDR3 DNA sequence: TGTGCCAGCAGTGAAGCGGGGATGCGGGGGAGGATCACAGATACGCAGTATTTT. Drawing the rest from reference TRBV2 and TRBJ2-3, the complete variable domain is EPEVTQTPSHQVTQMGQEVILRCVPISNHLYFYWYRQILGQKVEFLVSFYNNEISEKSEIFDDQFSVERPDGSNFTLKIRSTKLEDSAMYFCASSEAGMRGRITDTQYFGPGTRLTVL.

This clonotype was found many times. The chain combines TRBV7-2 with TRBJ1-2, with D unresolved. The V gene lost 6 bases and the J gene lost 4 bases, with 9 bases spanning the gap. The germline CDR1 and CDR2 sequences are SGHTA and FQGNSA. CDR3 length: 12 amino acids. The CDR3 region has the DNA TGTGCCAGCAGTCGGGAGTTCTATGGCTACACCTTC. Its translation: CASSREFYGYTF.

The V and J genes are TRBV27 and TRBJ2-3; perhaps TRBD2 as D (5 bases). The length of the CDR3 is 16 residues. CDR1 and CDR2 (germline): MNHEY, SMNVEV (reference sequence). V lost 5 bases and J 4 bases, leaving 19 bases between the germline ends. CDR3 residues: CASSPHRRAVPDTQYF. In DNA form, the CDR3 reads TGTGCCAGCAGTCCCCATAGGCGGGCAGTCCCAGATACGCAGTATTTT.

The chain uses TRBV3-1 and TRBJ2-3; 9 bases map to TRBD2. The V gene's germline CDR1 is LGHDT and CDR2 YNNKEL (reference sequence). Trimming cost V 4 bases and J 2 bases; bases outside gene matches: 7. The CDR3 sequence is 16 residues long. The CDR3 sequence: CASSRRGGGATDTQYF. The CDR3 DNA sequence: TGTGCCAGCAGCCGAAGGGGCGGGGGGGCCACAGATACGCAGTATTTT.

Only a few counts were recorded for this clonotype. V is TRBV4-2 and J is TRBJ1-1; D is perhaps TRBD1 (6 bases). V dropped 0 bases and J dropped 5 bases, with 16 bases sitting between them. The CDR3 contains 16 residues. Germline V gene data show CDR1 as LGHNA and CDR2 as YNFKEQ. CDR3 residues: CASSQEGGQGKTEAFF. In DNA form, the CDR3 reads TGTGCCAGCAGCCAAGAGGGGGGGCAGGGGAAGACTGAAGCTTTCTTT.

This clonotype was detected many times. This chain uses TRBV12-3 or TRBV12-4 with TRBJ1-5; D gene ambiguous. The CDR3 covers 13 residues. Trimming took 6 bases from V and 7 from J, leaving 13 bases between them. Written as DNA, the CDR3 is TGTGCCAGCAGCCAATCAAGAGGACAGCCCCAGCATTTT. Translation: CASSQSRGQPQHF.

This clonotype has a count of ten or more. CDR3 nucleotides: TGTGCCAGCAGAGCAGGCCTCACAGATACGCAGTATTTT. Translated: CASRAGLTDTQYF. V is TRBV2 and J is TRBJ2-3; D is uncertain. The germline gives CDR1 SNHLY, CDR2 FYNNEI. Trimming cost V 6 bases and J 2 bases, with 9 bases left between them. The length of the CDR3 is 13 residues.

This clonotype showed up just a few times. V usage is TRBV12-3 or TRBV12-4 and J usage is TRBJ2-7, with a tentative D call TRBD1 (5 bases). Trimming left V 6 bases short and J 2 bases short, with 14 bases between. The CDR3 has 14 amino acids. The CDR3 bases are TGTGCCAGCAGCTCCCAGGGTTTTCCCTACGAGCAGTACTTC. Encoded protein: CASSSQGFPYEQYF.

The chain links TRBV29-1 to TRBJ1-1; a possible D gene is TRBD1 (6 bases). Trimming stripped 7 bases from V and 1 base from J, with 13 bases between. The CDR3 consists of 13 residues. Germline V gives CDR1 SQVTM, CDR2 ANQGSEA. The CDR3 DNA sequence: TGCAGCGCCCCGGACAGTTCGAACACTGAAGCTTTCTTT. Translated: CSAPDSSNTEAFF.